These 29 T cell receptor beta chains came from one sample sequenced in a study of blood T cell repertoires in COVID-19. Measured with immunoSEQ multiplex PCR; TCRdb has only the in-frame clones, and not every one. The repertoire consists of about 100,000 clones, with around four fifths occurring once and the leading ten covering 13%. Sequenced: peripheral blood. All receptors derive from a middle-aged man with active or convalescent COVID-19.

This clone was detected once. The rearrangement joins TRBV29-1 to TRBJ2-1; 7 bases line up with TRBD2. Looked up from germline, CDR1 is SQVTM and CDR2 is ANQGSEA. With 7 bases clipped from V and 5 bases from J, the junction kept 11 bases outside the gene matches. This CDR3 has 14 amino acids. CDR3 loop: CSGTTGLLNNEQFF. The CDR3 bases are TGCAGCGGCACTACGGGACTACTGAACAATGAGCAGTTCTTC.

The rearrangement joins TRBV6-5 to TRBJ2-7; 7 nucleotides align to TRBD2. The CDR3 is made up of 10 amino acids. The V and J ends lost 11 bases and 4 bases, in that order; junction bases with no gene match: 2. CDR1 is MNHEY and CDR2 is SVGAGI in the germline V gene. CDR3 protein: CAGGGYEQYF. CDR3 DNA sequence: TGTGCCGGGGGGGGTTACGAGCAGTACTTC.

The CDR3 DNA reads as TGTGCCAGTAGCAAACAGTGGAATGGACAGAGCTCCTACGAGCAGTACTTC. It codes for CASSKQWNGQSSYEQYF. This chain uses TRBV19 with TRBJ2-7; weak D call: TRBD1 (6 bases). Germline loops: CDR1 LNHDA, CDR2 SQIVND (reference sequence). The CDR3 sequence is 17 residues long. V was clipped by 6 bases and J by 0 bases, with 21 bases between them.

The chain links TRBV4-1 to TRBJ2-2; 8 bases align to TRBD1. Germline CDR1 MGHRA, CDR2 YSYEKL. Trimming cost V 0 bases and J 6 bases; bases outside gene matches: 9. The CDR3 length is 17 residues. CDR3 loop: CASSQEVAGGAAGELFF. In DNA, the CDR3 is TGCGCCAGCAGCCAAGAAGTAGCAGGGGGCGCAGCCGGGGAGCTGTTTTTT.

This clone was picked up a small number of times. J is TRBJ2-7 and V is TRBV2; 9 bases map to TRBD1. The CDR3 totals 13 residues. Looked up from germline, CDR1 is SNHLY and CDR2 is FYNNEI. Trimming removed 6 bases from V and 5 bases from J; junction bases left unmatched: 5. CDR3 in amino acids: CASRQGARDEQYF. The CDR3 nucleotides read TGTGCCAGCAGACAGGGGGCGCGGGACGAGCAGTACTTC. Looking up the rest from reference TRBV2 and TRBJ2-7 gives the full variable domain: EPEVTQTPSHQVTQMGQEVILRCVPISNHLYFYWYRQILGQKVEFLVSFYNNEISEKSEIFDDQFSVERPDGSNFTLKIRSTKLEDSAMYFCASRQGARDEQYFGPGTRLTVT.

This chain uses TRBV7-9 with TRBJ2-2; 14 bases are a match to TRBD2. V was clipped by 5 bases and J by 5 bases; unmatched bases: 7. The V gene's germline CDR1 is SEHNR and CDR2 FQNEAQ (reference sequence). The CDR3 spans 17 residues. CDR3 residues: CASSPKGLAGGTGELFF. Here the CDR3 DNA reads TGTGCCAGCAGCCCAAAAGGACTAGCGGGAGGTACCGGGGAGCTGTTTTTT. Full variable domain (rest looked up from reference TRBV7-9 and TRBJ2-2): DTGVSQNPRHKITKRGQNVTFRCDPISEHNRLYWYRQTLGQGPEFLTYFQNEAQLEKSRLLSDRFSAERPKGSFSTLEIQRTEQGDSAMYLCASSPKGLAGGTGELFFGEGSRLTVL.

V gene TRBV11-2 combines with J gene TRBJ2-1; 8 bases line up with TRBD2. Germline-derived CDR1 and CDR2 are SGHAT and FQNNGV. The CDR3 totals 17 residues. V was pared by 3 bases and J by 8 bases, with 15 bases of the junction left unmatched. CDR3 protein: CASSFRSASGFLYEQFF. CDR3 DNA: TGTGCCAGCAGCTTTAGATCGGCTAGCGGGTTTTTGTATGAGCAGTTCTTC.

The J gene is TRBJ2-5, the V gene TRBV2; possible D gene TRBD1, 5 bases. The germline V gene has CDR1 SNHLY and CDR2 FYNNEI. CDR3 length equals 11 residues. With 8 bases removed from V and 4 bases from J, the gap between germline ends came to 8 bases. This CDR3 is CASQGLETQYF. Written as DNA, the CDR3 is TGTGCCAGCCAGGGTCTAGAGACCCAGTACTTC.

The rearrangement links TRBV24-1 to TRBJ2-1; 7 bases are shared with TRBD1. CDR1 and CDR2 from the germline V gene are KGHDR and SFDVKD. After removal of 3 bases from V and 14 bases from J, the junction contained 6 bases not matched to a gene. The CDR3 contains 12 residues. This CDR3 is CATSDETGSEFF. The CDR3 DNA sequence: TGTGCCACCAGTGATGAGACAGGGTCGGAGTTCTTC.

The chain links TRBV24-1 to TRBJ2-7; TRBD1 is a possible D gene (6 bases). Trimming stripped 5 bases from V and 3 bases from J, with 10 bases between. CDR3 length: 13 residues. Germline V gene data show CDR1 as KGHDR and CDR2 as SFDVKD. CDR3 sequence: CATSGGRGYEQYF. The CDR3 DNA follows: TGTGCCACCAGTGGAGGCAGGGGCTACGAGCAGTACTTC.

The V and J genes are TRBV7-9 and TRBJ2-2, with TRBD2 as a possible D gene (5 bases). The CDR3 totals 16 residues. V was pared by 1 base and J by 4 bases, with 13 bases between. Germline V gene lookup returns CDR1 SEHNR and CDR2 FQNEAQ (reference sequence). The CDR3 spells CASSLVLGSRTGELFF. In DNA, the CDR3 is TGTGCCAGCAGCTTAGTACTAGGCAGTCGCACCGGGGAGCTGTTTTTT.

The chain combines TRBV19 with TRBJ1-2; 10 bases map to TRBD1. This CDR3 region has 18 residues. Trimming removed 5 bases from V and 4 bases from J; junction bases left unmatched: 16. Germline V gene sequence: CDR1 LNHDA, CDR2 SQIVND (reference sequence). CDR3 loop: CASSPENDRQGASYGYTF. DNA for the CDR3: TGTGCCAGTAGTCCGGAAAATGATAGACAGGGGGCTAGCTATGGCTACACCTTC.

V and J are TRBV30 and TRBJ2-1; 7 bases agree with TRBD2. Trimming took 2 bases from V and 8 from J; bases not matched to a gene: 12. This CDR3 has 15 residues. Germline CDR1 is GTSNPN and CDR2 is SVGIG (reference sequence). CDR3 residues: CAWSPGGLVGDEQFF. CDR3 DNA sequence: TGTGCCTGGAGTCCCGGCGGACTAGTCGGGGATGAGCAGTTCTTC.

The V gene is TRBV6-5, the J gene TRBJ2-7, with D tentatively TRBD2 (5 bases). There are 12 residues in the CDR3. With 10 bases removed from V and 0 bases from J, the gap between germline ends came to 10 bases. The germline V gene has CDR1 MNHEY and CDR2 SVGAGI. CDR3 residues: CATTGSSYEQYF. The DNA of the CDR3 is TGTGCCACCACGGGGAGCTCCTACGAGCAGTACTTC.

The genes are TRBV3-1 (or the pseudogene TRBV3-2) and TRBJ2-4; weak D call: TRBD2 (6 bases). Trimming cost V 3 bases and J 8 bases, with 8 bases left between them. CDR1 is LGHDT, CDR2 YNNKEL, per germline (reference sequence). The length of the CDR3 is 12 residues. CDR3 coding DNA: TGTGCCAGCAGCCACTCGGGGGACATTCAGTACTTC. Residues: CASSHSGDIQYF.

This clone was seen a few times. The V call is TRBV27, the J call TRBJ2-1; D perhaps matches TRBD1 (6 bases). V lost 10 bases and J 6 bases, leaving 13 bases between the germline ends. The CDR3 covers 12 residues. Germline assignment: CDR1 MNHEY and CDR2 SMNVEV (reference sequence). CDR3 region: CATSTGPNEQFF. The CDR3 DNA follows: TGTGCCACCTCCACAGGGCCCAATGAGCAGTTCTTC.

The rearrangement joins TRBV29-1 to TRBJ2-1; tentative D call: TRBD1 (6 bases). The length of the CDR3 is 13 residues. The germline gives CDR1 SQVTM, CDR2 ANQGSEA. Deletions cut 3 bases from V and 6 bases from J, with 12 bases between. As DNA, the CDR3 is TGCAGCGTTGAGGAATCAGGGGTCAATGAGCAGTTCTTC. Its protein is CSVEESGVNEQFF.

The chain employs TRBV5-1 and TRBJ2-7; TRBD2 aligns across 8 bases. This CDR3 has 15 residues. V was pared by 5 bases and J by 1 base, with 8 bases of the junction left unmatched. The germline V gene encodes CDR1 SGHRS and CDR2 YFSETQ. The CDR3 protein is CASRSGGEESYEQYF. In DNA form, the CDR3 reads TGCGCCAGCAGATCGGGGGGGGAGGAGTCCTACGAGCAGTACTTC. Based on the CDR3 plus reference TRBV5-1 and TRBJ2-7, the full variable domain is KAGVTQTPRYLIKTRGQQVTLSCSPISGHRSVSWYQQTPGQGLQFLFEYFSETQRNKGNFPGRFSGRQFSNSRSEMNVSTLELGDSALYLCASRSGGEESYEQYFGPGTRLTVT.

This chain links TRBV5-1 with TRBJ1-2, with TRBD1 matching over 7 bases. This CDR3 comprises 16 residues. Germline lookup yields CDR1 SGHRS and CDR2 YFSETQ. V shed 5 bases, J shed 0 bases, and the junction held 10 bases outside the gene matches. The CDR3 loop is CASSRQQGPANYGYTF. DNA for the CDR3: TGCGCCAGCAGTCGTCAACAGGGGCCAGCTAACTATGGCTACACCTTC.

Regarding this clone: One end of the junction does not line up with germline, which may come from a read error. This rearrangement joins TRBV5-4 to TRBJ2-6; 8 bases fit TRBD1. The length of the CDR3 is 16 residues. Germline V gives CDR1 SGHNT, CDR2 YYREEE (reference sequence). The CDR3 is CASSLDRALGANVLTF. CDR3 nucleotides: TGTGCCAGCAGTTTGGACAGGGCCCTTGGGGCCAACGTCCTGACTTTC.

This chain connects TRBV11-2 to TRBJ2-3; D remains unclear. Trimming took 0 bases from V and 0 from J, leaving 7 bases between them. The germline CDR1 and CDR2 sequences are SGHAT and FQNNGV. The CDR3 has 15 amino acids. The CDR3 DNA reads as TGTGCCAGCAGCTTAGATGGGCATAGCACAGATACGCAGTATTTT. Protein sequence: CASSLDGHSTDTQYF.

This rearrangement joins TRBV18 to TRBJ2-2; tentative D call: TRBD2 (5 bases). Germline loops: CDR1 KGHSH, CDR2 LQKENI. The CDR3 totals 13 residues. Trimming shortened V by 5 bases and J by 3 bases, and 7 bases separated the two germline ends. The CDR3 loop is CASSLRDTGELFF. The CDR3 region has the DNA TGTGCCAGCTCATTGAGGGACACCGGGGAGCTGTTTTTT.

The chain employs TRBV4-1 and TRBJ2-6; D is perhaps TRBD1 (6 bases). The CDR3 length is 16 residues. The germline V gene encodes CDR1 MGHRA and CDR2 YSYEKL. The ends were cut back, 5 bases at V and 3 bases at J, with 14 bases in the middle. The CDR3 reads CASSKLQGIGANVLTF. In nucleotides, the CDR3 is TGCGCCAGCAGCAAATTACAGGGAATTGGGGCCAACGTCCTGACTTTC.

The chain combines TRBV19 with TRBJ1-3; 7 bases map to TRBD1. CDR1 is LNHDA and CDR2 is SQIVND in the germline V gene (reference sequence). J was trimmed by 0 bases and V by 5 bases; bases with no gene match: 4. The CDR3 is made up of 15 amino acids. The CDR3 protein is CASSSTGFSGNTIYF. CDR3 nucleotides: TGTGCCAGTAGTTCGACAGGGTTCTCTGGAAACACCATATATTTT.

This clone appeared a few times. V usage is TRBV2 and J usage is TRBJ1-4, with a tentative D call TRBD1 (6 bases). Germline values: CDR1 SNHLY, CDR2 FYNNEI. The ends were cut back, 6 bases at V and 8 bases at J, with 16 bases in the middle. CDR3 size: 14 residues. The CDR3 DNA is TGTGCCAGCAGGGCAGGGGTAGTCGAGGAAAAACTGTTTTTT. Its protein product is CASRAGVVEEKLFF.

The rearrangement joins TRBV2 to TRBJ1-1, with 7 positions matching TRBD1. Germline CDR1 SNHLY, CDR2 FYNNEI. The CDR3 sequence is 14 residues long. J was trimmed by 4 bases and V by 6 bases; bases with no gene match: 8. CDR3 amino acids: CASRVGGGSTEAFF. The CDR3 DNA sequence: TGTGCCAGCAGGGTAGGGGGCGGCAGCACTGAAGCTTTCTTT.

The V call is TRBV24-1, the J call TRBJ2-1, with D perhaps TRBD1 (6 bases). Germline lookup yields CDR1 KGHDR and CDR2 SFDVKD. V lost 4 bases and J lost 2, with 11 bases in between. The CDR3 has 15 residues. The CDR3 region is CATSEGRGAYNEQFF. CDR3 nucleotides: TGTGCCACCAGTGAGGGCAGGGGAGCCTACAATGAGCAGTTCTTC.

The J gene is TRBJ1-2, the V gene TRBV25-1; the D is unclear. Germline V gene sequence: CDR1 MGHDK, CDR2 SYGVNS. Between the trimmed V and J ends, which lost 10 bases and 3 bases, there was a span of 9 bases. The CDR3 sequence is 11 residues long. The CDR3 loop is CATSQDYGYTF. The DNA of the CDR3 is TGTGCCACCTCTCAGGACTATGGCTACACCTTC.

The chain couples TRBV7-3 to TRBJ1-6; tentative D call: TRBD1 (5 bases). CDR1 and CDR2 (germline): SGHTA, FQGTGA. The V end was cut by 6 bases, the J end by 8 bases, with 14 bases between. The CDR3 is 14 residues long. This CDR3 reads CASSLTGVDSPLHF. CDR3 bases: TGTGCCAGCAGTCTTACAGGAGTGGATTCACCCCTCCACTTT.